The clone carrying this TCR beta chain was seen repeatedly, ten times or more. The data belong to a study of CD8 T cells in ankylosing spondylitis. Researchers built TCR beta libraries using quantitative 5'-RACE with molecular barcodes. TCRdb re-analysed the 5' RACE reads in MiXCR, keeping a single row per CDR3 protein. The sample records hundreds of thousands of distinct CDR3 sequences, roughly 26% being singletons. Germline V gene lookup returns CDR1 SGHVS and CDR2 FQNEAQ. Trimming at V came to 5 bases and at J to 7 bases, leaving 12 bases not matched to a gene. CDR3 length: 17 amino acids. The sequencing sample was made of blood, either unsorted or a sorted T cell fraction (not recorded which). The rearrangement joins TRBV7-8 to TRBJ2-1; TRBD2 aligns across 12 bases. The TCR originated in a male donor with ankylosing spondylitis or in good health (not recorded which). The CDR3 spells CASSQILAGGPRNEQFF. As DNA, the CDR3 is TGTGCCAGCAGCCAGATTCTAGCGGGAGGGCCAAGAAATGAGCAGTTCTTC.